Shown below are 30 T cell receptor beta chains from a single sample sequenced in a study of T cell changes during pregnancy in multiple sclerosis. Profiled with immunoSEQ multiplex PCR; TCRdb holds only in-frame clones, not every one. The repertoire has around 22,000 clones, 90% to 95% of them found once; the top ten carry approximately 0.63%. Sequencing was performed on CD4+ T cells from peripheral blood mononuclear cells, taken after pregnancy. These receptors were collected from a female donor in good health, enrolled as a control in a pregnancy study.

The chain has TRBV5-4 and TRBJ2-3; D unresolved. Germline loops: CDR1 SGHNT, CDR2 YYREEE (reference sequence). Trimming shortened V by 3 bases and J by 0 bases, and 14 bases separated the two germline ends. The CDR3 loop spans 16 amino acids. CDR3 DNA: TGTGCCAGCAGCTCTGATCTCACAGTGAGCACAGATACGCAGTATTTT. Amino acid sequence: CASSSDLTVSTDTQYF.

CDR3 residues: CASSPEPGRGYGYTF. The CDR3 DNA follows: TGTGCCAGCAGTCCTGAACCAGGGCGAGGCTATGGCTACACCTTC. V gene TRBV9 combines with J gene TRBJ1-2; a possible D gene is TRBD1 (5 bases). V was trimmed by 5 bases and J by 4 bases, leaving 18 bases between them. Germline V gives CDR1 SGDLS, CDR2 YYNGEE. The CDR3 runs to 15 residues.

This clone is medium-sized by share. V and J are TRBV19 and TRBJ2-2; D possibly corresponds to TRBD2 (6 bases). There are 21 residues in the CDR3. Germline CDR1 reads LNHDA; CDR2 reads SQIVND (reference sequence). Trimming pared 0 bases from V and 4 bases from J, leaving 27 bases between. CDR3 in DNA: TGTGCCAGTAGTATAGATCCTCCATTCCCGGGAGCTAGGAGCAGCACCGGGGAGCTGTTTTTT. Translation gives CASSIDPPFPGARSSTGELFF.

The chain combines TRBV4-1 with TRBJ1-2, with D tentatively TRBD1 (5 bases). CDR1 is MGHRA, CDR2 YSYEKL, per germline. Trimming took 0 bases from V and 8 from J, leaving 13 bases between them. CDR3 length equals 14 residues. CDR3 in DNA: TGCGCCAGCAGCCAAGATGGGCAGGGCGGCGGCTACACCTTC. Translating gives CASSQDGQGGGYTF.

The chain employs TRBV4-2 and TRBJ1-1, with TRBD1 as a possible D gene (5 bases). The CDR3 covers 15 residues. Germline CDR1 LGHNA, CDR2 YNFKEQ. V shed 1 base and J shed 5 bases, with 14 bases lying between them. The CDR3 loop reads CASSQAEGGGTEAFF. CDR3 coding DNA: TGTGCCAGCAGCCAAGCGGAAGGTGGGGGGACTGAAGCTTTCTTT.

This rearrangement joins TRBV16 to TRBJ2-5, with 7 bases identical to TRBD1. J lost 9 bases, V lost 2 bases, and 9 bases had no gene match. Germline lookup yields CDR1 KGHSY and CDR2 FQNENV. This CDR3 comprises 14 residues. CDR3 protein: CASSQGTASGPQYF. CDR3 bases: TGTGCCAGCAGCCAAGGGACAGCCTCCGGGCCCCAGTACTTC.

V usage is TRBV28 and J usage is TRBJ2-1; TRBD2 agrees at 12 bases. Per germline, CDR1 MDHEN and CDR2 SYDVKM. This CDR3 spans 14 amino acids. The V and J ends lost 9 bases and 8 bases, in that order; junction bases with no gene match: 8. The CDR3 region has the DNA TGTGCCAGTCAGACTAGCGGGAGTCTCGATGAGCAGTTCTTC. It is translated as CASQTSGSLDEQFF. The full variable domain, completed using reference TRBV28 and TRBJ2-1, is DVKVTQSSRYLVKRTGEKVFLECVQDMDHENMFWYRQDPGLGLRLIYFSYDVKMKEKGDIPEGYSVSREKKERFSLILESASTNQTSMYLCASQTSGSLDEQFFGPGTRLTVL.

V is TRBV7-2 and J is TRBJ2-2; 10 nucleotides agree with TRBD2. V shed 5 bases and J 5 bases; nucleotides not matched to a gene: 11. CDR3 length: 17 amino acids. Per germline, CDR1 SGHTA and CDR2 FQGNSA. The CDR3 here is CASSPGASGRLTGELFF. The CDR3 DNA sequence: TGTGCCAGCAGCCCCGGTGCTAGCGGGAGATTGACCGGGGAGCTGTTTTTT.

The chain combines TRBV7-3 with TRBJ2-5; 8 positions match TRBD1. The CDR3 loop spans 15 amino acids. After removal of 4 bases from V and 4 bases from J, the junction contained 8 bases not matched to a gene. CDR1 and CDR2 from the germline V gene are SGHTA and FQGTGA. The CDR3 bases are TGTGCCAGCAGCTCCAGGGGGCAAGCGGGAGAGACCCAGTACTTC. Amino acid sequence: CASSSRGQAGETQYF. Together with reference TRBV7-3 and TRBJ2-5, the CDR3 gives the full variable domain: GAGVSQTPSNKVTEKGKYVELRCDPISGHTALYWYRQSLGQGPEFLIYFQGTGAADDSGLPNDRFFAVRPEGSVSTLKIQRTERGDSAVYLCASSSRGQAGETQYFGPGTRLLVL.

The chain has TRBV27 and TRBJ1-5; D is uncertain. Germline values: CDR1 MNHEY, CDR2 SMNVEV (reference sequence). Trimming removed 5 bases at V and 4 bases at J, with 18 bases between. This CDR3 has 16 amino acids. In DNA form, the CDR3 reads TGTGCCAGCAGTCCGTTCAAAGCGGTGGGAAATCAGCCCCAGCATTTT. It is translated as CASSPFKAVGNQPQHF.

The CDR3 loop is CASSLVRRGAGGGYNEQFF. CDR3 DNA: TGTGCCAGCAGTTTAGTGCGGAGAGGGGCAGGGGGAGGATACAATGAGCAGTTCTTC. The V and J genes are TRBV28 and TRBJ2-1; D possibly corresponds to TRBD1 (7 bases). The CDR3 length is 19 residues. In germline, CDR1 is MDHEN, CDR2 SYDVKM. The ends were cut back, 2 bases at V and 4 bases at J, with 24 bases in the middle.

The J gene is TRBJ1-6, the V gene TRBV9; 7 nucleotides line up with TRBD1. The germline gives CDR1 SGDLS, CDR2 YYNGEE. After removal of 3 bases from V and 5 bases from J, the junction contained 2 bases not matched to a gene. The CDR3 runs 14 residues. CDR3 DNA sequence: TGTGCCAGCAGCGCCGGGACAGATAATTCACCCCTCCACTTT. Its protein product is CASSAGTDNSPLHF.

This clone has only a few counts. The chain has TRBV7-2 and TRBJ1-5; D not certain. The CDR3 spans 14 residues. Trimming took 1 base from V and 6 from J, leaving 10 bases between them. Germline lookup yields CDR1 SGHTA and CDR2 FQGNSA. This CDR3 reads CASSLDSTSQPQHF. The DNA of the CDR3 is TGTGCCAGCAGCTTAGACTCAACGAGTCAGCCCCAGCATTTT.

J is TRBJ1-1 and V is TRBV5-1; 7 bases agree with TRBD1. V shed 3 bases, J shed 0 bases, and the junction held 5 bases outside the gene matches. There are 15 residues in the CDR3. From germline, CDR1 is SGHRS and CDR2 YFSETQ. The CDR3 spells CASSWGDRMNTEAFF. The CDR3 DNA sequence: TGCGCCAGCAGCTGGGGGGACAGAATGAACACTGAAGCTTTCTTT. The full variable domain, completed using reference TRBV5-1 and TRBJ1-1, is KAGVTQTPRYLIKTRGQQVTLSCSPISGHRSVSWYQQTPGQGLQFLFEYFSETQRNKGNFPGRFSGRQFSNSRSEMNVSTLELGDSALYLCASSWGDRMNTEAFFGQGTRLTVV.

This clone was recorded once. The chain uses TRBV10-1 and TRBJ2-3; TRBD1 aligns across 7 bases. Germline V gene sequence: CDR1 WNHNN, CDR2 SYGVQD (reference sequence). The CDR3 contains 14 residues. V shed 6 bases and J 4 bases; nucleotides not matched to a gene: 7. Written as DNA, the CDR3 is TGCGCCAGCAGAGGAGACAGGGTGGCAGATACGCAGTATTTT. It yields the protein CASRGDRVADTQYF.

The chain employs TRBV28 and TRBJ1-2, with 7 bases aligning to TRBD1. J lost 6 bases, V lost 0 bases, and 10 bases had no gene match. Germline CDR1 and CDR2: MDHEN and SYDVKM. There are 16 residues in the CDR3. DNA of the CDR3: TGTGCCAGCAGTTTATGGGGGAGACAGGGCTTTAATGGCTACACCTTC. It is translated as CASSLWGRQGFNGYTF.

This clone was detected only a few times. V is TRBV29-1 and J is TRBJ2-1, with TRBD2 identical over 14 bases. Germline V gene sequence: CDR1 SQVTM, CDR2 ANQGSEA. This CDR3 has 13 amino acids. V lost 4 bases, J lost 9 bases, and 2 bases stayed unmatched. The CDR3 region is CSVGGLAGVEQFF. As DNA, the CDR3 is TGCAGCGTTGGGGGACTAGCGGGAGTTGAGCAGTTCTTC.

In nucleotides, the CDR3 is TGTGCCAGCAGTCGCGGGGGGCCCGAAGAGACCCAGTACTTC. This encodes CASSRGGPEETQYF. The chain combines TRBV6-6 with TRBJ2-5; TRBD2 agrees at 8 bases. Losses at the gene ends were 5 bases for V and 3 bases for J; bases not matched to a gene: 5. CDR1 and CDR2 (germline): MNHNY, SVGAGI (reference sequence). The CDR3 runs to 14 residues.

The V and J genes are TRBV11-2 and TRBJ2-7; D perhaps matches TRBD1 (5 bases). The CDR3 spans 15 residues. Deletions cut 2 bases from V and 4 bases from J, with 15 bases between. CDR1 SGHAT and CDR2 FQNNGV come from the germline V gene. The CDR3 loop reads CASSLRGRAGYEQYF. CDR3 DNA: TGTGCCAGCAGCTTAAGGGGCAGGGCCGGTTACGAGCAGTACTTC. The variable domain in full, completed from reference TRBV11-2 and TRBJ2-7, reads EAGVAQSPRYKIIEKRQSVAFWCNPISGHATLYWYQQILGQGPKLLIQFQNNGVVDDSQLPKDRFSAERLKGVDSTLKIQPAKLEDSAVYLCASSLRGRAGYEQYFGPGTRLTVT.

Only a few counts were recorded for this clone. The J gene is TRBJ2-7, the V gene TRBV7-2; TRBD2 aligns across 14 bases. Looked up from germline, CDR1 is SGHTA and CDR2 is FQGNSA. This CDR3 comprises 15 residues. Trimming at V came to 1 base and at J to 4 bases, leaving 0 bases not matched to a gene. Written as DNA, the CDR3 is TGTGCCAGCAGCTTAGGGACTAGCGGGAGGTACGAGCAGTACTTC. As protein: CASSLGTSGRYEQYF. Full variable domain (outside the CDR3, taken from reference TRBV7-2 and TRBJ2-7): GAGVSQSPSNKVTEKGKDVELRCDPISGHTALYWYRQSLGQGLEFLIYFQGNSAPDKSGLPSDRFSAERTGGSVSTLTIQRTQQEDSAVYLCASSLGTSGRYEQYFGPGTRLTVT.

This chain links TRBV28 with TRBJ2-7; maybe TRBD1 (5 bases). This CDR3 region has 17 residues. The germline gives CDR1 MDHEN, CDR2 SYDVKM. V lost 2 bases to trimming and J lost 1 base, with 18 bases between them. CDR3 bases: TGTGCCAGCAGTTTAGGGTTCCTTCAGGGCTTATCCTACGAGCAGTACTTC. Its protein is CASSLGFLQGLSYEQYF. Filled out from reference TRBV28 and TRBJ2-7, the complete variable domain reads DVKVTQSSRYLVKRTGEKVFLECVQDMDHENMFWYRQDPGLGLRLIYFSYDVKMKEKGDIPEGYSVSREKKERFSLILESASTNQTSMYLCASSLGFLQGLSYEQYFGPGTRLTVT.

This clone appeared a single time. The chain combines TRBV10-3 with TRBJ2-3, with TRBD2 identical over 10 bases. CDR1 is ENHRY, CDR2 SYGVKD, per germline. Trimming took 0 bases from V and 9 from J; bases not matched to a gene: 0. The CDR3 is 13 residues long. The CDR3: CAISESTSGTQYF. The DNA of the CDR3 is TGTGCCATCAGTGAGTCGACTAGCGGGACGCAGTATTTT.

This rearrangement joins TRBV7-2 to TRBJ1-1; 7 bases map to TRBD1. The CDR3 has 15 amino acids. Trimming removed 5 bases from V and 0 bases from J; junction bases left unmatched: 6. Germline V lookup: CDR1 SGHTA, CDR2 FQGNSA. Here the CDR3 DNA reads TGTGCCAGCAGCCCCCAGGGACAGCTGAACACTGAAGCTTTCTTT. It yields the protein CASSPQGQLNTEAFF.

On this clone: The junction departs from the called germline gene at one end, perhaps through a read error. This sequence joins TRBV6-1 and TRBJ2-3, with TRBD2 identical over 7 bases. From germline, CDR1 is MNHNS and CDR2 SASEGT. There are 13 residues in the CDR3. CDR3: CASTEGAGVLRDF. In DNA, the CDR3 is TGTGCCAGCACCGAAGGGGCGGGAGTCCTACGGGATTTT.

The J gene is TRBJ1-5, the V gene TRBV19; D not certain. Germline V CDR1 and CDR2: LNHDA, SQIVND (reference sequence). Trimming shortened V by 2 bases and J by 0 bases, and 5 bases separated the two germline ends. The CDR3 loop spans 14 amino acids. The CDR3 DNA follows: TGTGCCAGTAGTATACCCAATAGCAATCAGCCCCAGCATTTT. Encoded protein: CASSIPNSNQPQHF.

V is TRBV7-8 and J is TRBJ2-3; TRBD2 is a possible D gene (6 bases). The CDR3 spans 20 residues. The V end lost 4 bases, the J end lost 0 bases, and 26 bases lay between the germline ends. The germline V gene encodes CDR1 SGHVS and CDR2 FQNEAQ. The CDR3 spells CASSSTRDSLTLASTDTQYF. The CDR3, as DNA: TGTGCCAGCAGCTCAACCCGGGACTCCTTAACCCTTGCTAGCACAGATACGCAGTATTTT.

J is TRBJ1-2 and V is TRBV6-1, with no clear D. In germline, CDR1 is MNHNS, CDR2 SASEGT. The CDR3 runs to 14 residues. The V gene lost 6 bases and the J gene lost 7 bases, with 18 bases spanning the gap. The CDR3 is CASSGLGSLGGYTF. CDR3 bases: TGTGCCAGCAGCGGTCTAGGCAGTCTAGGTGGCTACACCTTC.

The chain recombines TRBV27 with TRBJ2-7; TRBD2 matches at 11 bases. V trimming: 4 bases; J trimming: 2 bases; junction bases outside the gene matches: 10. This CDR3 is built from 17 residues. CDR1 MNHEY and CDR2 SMNVEV come from the germline V gene (reference sequence). The CDR3 spells CASSSPMTSGNAYEQYF. In nucleotides, the CDR3 is TGTGCCAGCAGTTCTCCGATGACTAGCGGGAATGCCTACGAGCAGTACTTC.

The gene calls are TRBV7-3 and TRBJ2-1; 8 positions agree with TRBD2. The CDR3 loop spans 16 amino acids. The junction had 9 bases not matched to a gene; V was cut back by 8 bases and J by 0 bases. Looked up from germline, CDR1 is SGHTA and CDR2 is FQGTGA. DNA for the CDR3: TGTGCCAGCTCCCCCCGCGGGGGGAGCTCCTACAATGAGCAGTTCTTC. This codes for CASSPRGGSSYNEQFF.

This clone was recorded a few times. V gene TRBV28 combines with J gene TRBJ1-1; D uncertain. Looked up from germline, CDR1 is MDHEN and CDR2 is SYDVKM. This CDR3 has 14 residues. The ends were cut back, 7 bases at V and 1 base at J, with 13 bases in the middle. CDR3 DNA sequence: TGTGCCAGCACCCCCGCGGGATGGAACACTGAAGCTTTCTTT. It encodes CASTPAGWNTEAFF. The full variable domain, in which reference TRBV28 and TRBJ1-1 provide the parts outside the CDR3, is DVKVTQSSRYLVKRTGEKVFLECVQDMDHENMFWYRQDPGLGLRLIYFSYDVKMKEKGDIPEGYSVSREKKERFSLILESASTNQTSMYLCASTPAGWNTEAFFGQGTRLTVV.